The clone carrying this T cell receptor beta chain was counted at least ten times. Bone marrow was sampled from every patient at the time of active disease. This entry belongs to a study of read filtering for tumor transcriptome and immune sequencing. Molecular barcoded adaptors covering alpha/delta and beta/gamma chains were used on 400 to 450 ng RNA. TCRdb passed the reads through MiXCR, listing each CDR3 protein once. The data contain around 140,000 distinct CDR3 sequences, roughly an eighth of them singletons. Losses at the gene ends were 4 bases for V and 3 bases for J; bases not matched to a gene: 5. The germline CDR1 and CDR2 sequences are SGHVS and FQNEAQ. There are 14 residues in the CDR3.

Sequencing was performed on a population of CD138-negative cells sorted from bone marrow. The sequence came from a donor aged 40 or older with multiple myeloma. V and J are TRBV7-8 and TRBJ1-2; 7 bases line up with TRBD1. The CDR3 DNA sequence: TGTGCCAGCAGCTCCTGGACAGGCCACTATGGCTACACCTTC. Translating it yields CASSSWTGHYGYTF.